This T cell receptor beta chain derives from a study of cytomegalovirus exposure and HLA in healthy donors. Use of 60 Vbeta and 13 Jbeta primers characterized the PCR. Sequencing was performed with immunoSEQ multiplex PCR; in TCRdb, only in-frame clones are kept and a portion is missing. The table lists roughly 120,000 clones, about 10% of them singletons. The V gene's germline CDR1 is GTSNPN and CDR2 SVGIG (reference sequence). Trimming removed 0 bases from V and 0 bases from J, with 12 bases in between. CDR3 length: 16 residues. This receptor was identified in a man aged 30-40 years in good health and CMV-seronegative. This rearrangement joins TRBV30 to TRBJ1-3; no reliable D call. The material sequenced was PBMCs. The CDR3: CAWSVRVTNSGNTIYF. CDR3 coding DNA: TGTGCCTGGAGTGTACGTGTCACTAACTCTGGAAACACCATATATTTT.